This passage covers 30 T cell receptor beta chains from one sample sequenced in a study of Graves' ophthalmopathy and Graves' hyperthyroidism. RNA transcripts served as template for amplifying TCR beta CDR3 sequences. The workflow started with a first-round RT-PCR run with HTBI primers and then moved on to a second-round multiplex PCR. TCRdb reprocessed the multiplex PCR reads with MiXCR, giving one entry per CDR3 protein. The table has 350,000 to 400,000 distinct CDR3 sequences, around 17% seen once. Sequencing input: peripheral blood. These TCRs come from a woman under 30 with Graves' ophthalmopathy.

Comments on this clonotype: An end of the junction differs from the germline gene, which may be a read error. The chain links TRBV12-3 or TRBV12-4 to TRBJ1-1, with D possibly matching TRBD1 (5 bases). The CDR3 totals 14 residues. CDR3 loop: CASSLAGAGTEAFF. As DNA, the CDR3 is TGCGCCAGCAGCTTGGCCGGGGCTGGAACTGAAGCTTTCTTT.

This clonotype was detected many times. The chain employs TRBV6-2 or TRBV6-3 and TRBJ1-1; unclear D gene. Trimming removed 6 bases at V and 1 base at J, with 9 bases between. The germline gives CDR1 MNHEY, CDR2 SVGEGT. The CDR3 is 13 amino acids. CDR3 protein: CASSPYQNTEAFF. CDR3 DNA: TGTGCCAGCAGCCCTTACCAGAACACTGAAGCTTTCTTT.

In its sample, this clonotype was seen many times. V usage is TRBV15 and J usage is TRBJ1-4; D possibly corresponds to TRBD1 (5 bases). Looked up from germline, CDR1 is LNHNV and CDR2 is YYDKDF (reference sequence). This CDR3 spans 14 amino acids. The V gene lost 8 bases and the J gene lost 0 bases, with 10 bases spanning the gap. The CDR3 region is CATGRGATNEKLFF. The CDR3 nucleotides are TGTGCCACCGGGAGGGGAGCAACTAATGAAAAACTGTTTTTT.

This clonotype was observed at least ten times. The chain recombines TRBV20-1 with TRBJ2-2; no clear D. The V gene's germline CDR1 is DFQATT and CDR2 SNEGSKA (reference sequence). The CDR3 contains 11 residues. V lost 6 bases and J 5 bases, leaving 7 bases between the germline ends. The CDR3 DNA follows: TGCAGTGCCATTATGACCGGGGAGCTGTTTTTT. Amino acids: CSAIMTGELFF.

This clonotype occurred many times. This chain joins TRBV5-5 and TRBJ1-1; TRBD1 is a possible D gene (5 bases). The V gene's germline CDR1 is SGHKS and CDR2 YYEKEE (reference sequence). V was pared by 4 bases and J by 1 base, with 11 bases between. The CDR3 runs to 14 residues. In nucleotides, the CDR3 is TGTGCCAGCAGCGAGGCAGACAGGAACACTGAAGCTTTCTTT. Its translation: CASSEADRNTEAFF.

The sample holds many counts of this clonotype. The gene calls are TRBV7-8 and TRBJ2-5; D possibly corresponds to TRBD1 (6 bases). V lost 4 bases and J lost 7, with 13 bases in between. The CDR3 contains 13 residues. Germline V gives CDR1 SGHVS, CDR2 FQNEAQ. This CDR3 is CASSSESRGTQYF. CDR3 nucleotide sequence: TGTGCCAGCAGCTCAGAGAGCAGGGGGACCCAGTACTTC.

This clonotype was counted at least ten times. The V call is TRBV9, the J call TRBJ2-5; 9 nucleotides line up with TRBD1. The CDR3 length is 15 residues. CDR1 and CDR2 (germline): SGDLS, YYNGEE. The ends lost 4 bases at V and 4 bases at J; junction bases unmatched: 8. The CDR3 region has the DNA TGTGCCAGCAGCCCCGAACAGGGGGCTGGAGAGACCCAGTACTTC. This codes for CASSPEQGAGETQYF.

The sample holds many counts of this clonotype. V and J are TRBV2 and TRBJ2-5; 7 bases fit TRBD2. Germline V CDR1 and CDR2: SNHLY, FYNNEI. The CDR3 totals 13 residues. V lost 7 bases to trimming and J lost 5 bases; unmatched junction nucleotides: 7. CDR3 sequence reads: CASTDSGSETQYF. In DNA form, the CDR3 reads TGTGCCAGCACGGATAGCGGGTCGGAGACCCAGTACTTC.

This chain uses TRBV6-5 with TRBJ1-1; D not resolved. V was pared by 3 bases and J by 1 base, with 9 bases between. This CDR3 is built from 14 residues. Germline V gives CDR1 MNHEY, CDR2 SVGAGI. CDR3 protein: CASSYSGSNTEAFF. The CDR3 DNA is TGTGCCAGCAGTTATTCCGGATCGAACACTGAAGCTTTCTTT.

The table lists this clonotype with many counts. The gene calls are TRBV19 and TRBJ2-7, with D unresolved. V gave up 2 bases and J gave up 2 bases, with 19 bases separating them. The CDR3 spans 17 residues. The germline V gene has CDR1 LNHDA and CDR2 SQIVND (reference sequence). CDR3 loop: CASSIKWLRVPPYEQYF. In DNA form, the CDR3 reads TGTGCCAGTAGTATAAAGTGGCTGAGAGTACCCCCCTACGAGCAGTACTTC.

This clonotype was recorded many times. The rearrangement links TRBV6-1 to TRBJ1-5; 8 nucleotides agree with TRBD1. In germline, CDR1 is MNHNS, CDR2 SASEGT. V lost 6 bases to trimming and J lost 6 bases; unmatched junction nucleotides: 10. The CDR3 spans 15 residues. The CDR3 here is CASRRGQGVSQPQHF. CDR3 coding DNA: TGTGCCAGCAGACGCGGACAGGGAGTCTCTCAGCCCCAGCATTTT.

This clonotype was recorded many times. CDR3 nucleotides: TGTGCCAGCAGTTTATGGGGAAACATTCAGTACTTC. Its translation is CASSLWGNIQYF. The J gene is TRBJ2-4, the V gene TRBV28, with D hard to call. The CDR3 consists of 12 residues. V was clipped by 0 bases and J by 6 bases, with 3 bases between them. Germline-derived CDR1 and CDR2 are MDHEN and SYDVKM.

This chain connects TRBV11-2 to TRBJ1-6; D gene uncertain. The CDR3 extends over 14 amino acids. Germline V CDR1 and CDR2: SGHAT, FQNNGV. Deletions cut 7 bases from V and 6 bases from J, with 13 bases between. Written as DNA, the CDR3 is TGTGCCAGCACCCGTGGGGATATTAATTCACCCCTCCACTTT. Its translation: CASTRGDINSPLHF.

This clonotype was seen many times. This CDR3 is CASSLEGFGGRIETQYF. The CDR3 bases are TGTGCCAGCAGCTTAGAGGGGTTCGGGGGCAGGATAGAGACCCAGTACTTC. This sequence joins TRBV11-1 and TRBJ2-5; D possibly matches TRBD1 or TRBD2 (6 bases each). Deletions cut 1 base from V and 4 bases from J, with 19 bases between. This CDR3 has 17 residues. Per germline, CDR1 SGHAT and CDR2 FQDESV (reference sequence). Full variable domain (outside the CDR3, taken from reference TRBV11-1 and TRBJ2-5): EAEVAQSPRYKITEKSQAVAFWCDPISGHATLYWYRQILGQGPELLVQFQDESVVDDSQLPKDRFSAERLKGVDSTLKIQPAELGDSAMYLCASSLEGFGGRIETQYFGPGTRLLVL.

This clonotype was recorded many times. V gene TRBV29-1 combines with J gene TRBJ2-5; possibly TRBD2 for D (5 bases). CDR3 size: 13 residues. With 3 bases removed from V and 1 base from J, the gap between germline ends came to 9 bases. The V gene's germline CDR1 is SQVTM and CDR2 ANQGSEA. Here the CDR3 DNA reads TGCAGCGTTGATCGGGATTCCCAAGAGACCCAGTACTTC. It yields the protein CSVDRDSQETQYF.

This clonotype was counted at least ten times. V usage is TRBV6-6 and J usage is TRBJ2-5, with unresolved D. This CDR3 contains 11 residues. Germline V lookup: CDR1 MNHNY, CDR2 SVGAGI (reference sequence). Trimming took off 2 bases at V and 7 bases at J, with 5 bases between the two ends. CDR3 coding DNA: TGTGCCAGCAGTTACAAGGGGACCCAGTACTTC. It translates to CASSYKGTQYF.

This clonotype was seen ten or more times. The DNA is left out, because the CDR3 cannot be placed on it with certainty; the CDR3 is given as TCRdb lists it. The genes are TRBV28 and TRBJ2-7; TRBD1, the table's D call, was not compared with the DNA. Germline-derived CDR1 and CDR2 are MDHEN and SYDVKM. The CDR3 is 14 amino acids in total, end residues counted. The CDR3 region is CASSSSGQGEERYF.

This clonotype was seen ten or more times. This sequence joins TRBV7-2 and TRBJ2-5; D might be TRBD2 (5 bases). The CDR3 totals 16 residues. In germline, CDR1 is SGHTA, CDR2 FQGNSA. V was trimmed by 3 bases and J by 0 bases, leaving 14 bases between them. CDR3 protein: CASSFSRGAYQETQYF. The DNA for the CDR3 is TGTGCCAGCAGCTTCTCCCGGGGAGCGTACCAAGAGACCCAGTACTTC. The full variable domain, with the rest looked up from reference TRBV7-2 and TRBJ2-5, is GAGVSQSPSNKVTEKGKDVELRCDPISGHTALYWYRQSLGQGLEFLIYFQGNSAPDKSGLPSDRFSAERTGGSVSTLTIQRTQQEDSAVYLCASSFSRGAYQETQYFGPGTRLLVL.

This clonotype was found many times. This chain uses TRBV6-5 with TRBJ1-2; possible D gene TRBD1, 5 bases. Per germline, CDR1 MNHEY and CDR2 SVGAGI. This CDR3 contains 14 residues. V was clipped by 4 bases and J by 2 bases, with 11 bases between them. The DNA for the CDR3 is TGTGCCAGCAGTTCAAGTCAGGGCAACTATGGCTACACCTTC. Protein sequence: CASSSSQGNYGYTF.

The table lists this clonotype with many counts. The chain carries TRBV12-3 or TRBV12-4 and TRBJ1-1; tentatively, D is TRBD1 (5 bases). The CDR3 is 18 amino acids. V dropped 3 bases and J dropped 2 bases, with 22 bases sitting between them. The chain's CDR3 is CASSLGQQGRGLNTEAFF. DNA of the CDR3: TGTGCCAGCAGTTTGGGTCAGCAGGGTAGGGGCTTAAACACTGAAGCTTTCTTT.

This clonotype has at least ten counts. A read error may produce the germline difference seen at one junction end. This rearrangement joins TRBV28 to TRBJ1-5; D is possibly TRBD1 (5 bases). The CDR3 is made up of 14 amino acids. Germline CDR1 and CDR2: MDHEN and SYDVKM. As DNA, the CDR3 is TGTGCCTGCAGTCGGGACCCTAGCAATCAGCCCCAGCATTTT. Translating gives CACSRDPSNQPQHF.

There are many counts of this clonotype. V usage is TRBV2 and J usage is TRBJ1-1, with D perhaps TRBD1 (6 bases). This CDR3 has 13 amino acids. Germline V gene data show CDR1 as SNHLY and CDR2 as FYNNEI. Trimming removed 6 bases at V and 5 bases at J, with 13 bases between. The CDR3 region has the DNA TGTGCCAGCAGGGGAACAGGGAGAACTGAAGCTTTCTTT. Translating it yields CASRGTGRTEAFF.

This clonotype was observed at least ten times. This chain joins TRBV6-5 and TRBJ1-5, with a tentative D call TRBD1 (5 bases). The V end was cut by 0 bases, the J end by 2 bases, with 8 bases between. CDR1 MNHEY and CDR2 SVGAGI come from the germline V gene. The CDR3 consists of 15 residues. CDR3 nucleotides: TGTGCCAGCAGTTACTCGGCAGGGCGCAATCAGCCCCAGCATTTT. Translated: CASSYSAGRNQPQHF.

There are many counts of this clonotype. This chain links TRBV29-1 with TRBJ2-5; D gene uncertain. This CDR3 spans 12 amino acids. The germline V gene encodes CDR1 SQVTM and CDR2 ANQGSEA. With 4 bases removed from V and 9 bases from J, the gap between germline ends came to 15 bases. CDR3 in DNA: TGCAGCGTTGTATCAGGTGATCGGGCCCAGTACTTC. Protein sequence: CSVVSGDRAQYF.

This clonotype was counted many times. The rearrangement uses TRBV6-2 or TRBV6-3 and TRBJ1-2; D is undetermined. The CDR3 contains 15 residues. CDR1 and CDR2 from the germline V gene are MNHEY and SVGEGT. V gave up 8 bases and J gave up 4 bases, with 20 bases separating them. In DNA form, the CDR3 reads TGTGCCAGCCGGACTTTGGACGGAGTCCTCTATGGCTACACCTTC. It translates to CASRTLDGVLYGYTF.

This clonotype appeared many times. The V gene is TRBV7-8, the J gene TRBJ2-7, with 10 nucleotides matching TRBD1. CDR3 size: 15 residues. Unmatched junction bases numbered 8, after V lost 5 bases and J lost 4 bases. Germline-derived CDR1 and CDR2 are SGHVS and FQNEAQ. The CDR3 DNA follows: TGTGCCAGCAGCCTTTTACCGGGACAGGGGTACGAGCAGTACTTC. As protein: CASSLLPGQGYEQYF.

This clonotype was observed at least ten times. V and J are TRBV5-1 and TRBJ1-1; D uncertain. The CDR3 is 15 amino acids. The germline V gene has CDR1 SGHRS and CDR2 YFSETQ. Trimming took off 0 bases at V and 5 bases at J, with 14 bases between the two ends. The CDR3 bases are TGCGCCAGCAGCTTGGGACGGGTCCTCGGGACTGAAGCTTTCTTT. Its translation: CASSLGRVLGTEAFF.

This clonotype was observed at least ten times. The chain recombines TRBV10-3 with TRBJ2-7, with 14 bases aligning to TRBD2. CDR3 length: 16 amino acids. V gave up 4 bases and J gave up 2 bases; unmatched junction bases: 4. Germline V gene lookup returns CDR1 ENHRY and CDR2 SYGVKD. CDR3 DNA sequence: TGTGCCATCAGTGGGGTGACTAGCGGGGGGGCCTACGAGCAGTACTTC. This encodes CAISGVTSGGAYEQYF.

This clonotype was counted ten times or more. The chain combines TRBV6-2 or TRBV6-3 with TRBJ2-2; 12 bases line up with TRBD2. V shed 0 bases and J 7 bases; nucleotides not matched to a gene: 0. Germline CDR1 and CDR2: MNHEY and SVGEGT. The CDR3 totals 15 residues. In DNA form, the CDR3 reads TGTGCCAGCAGTTACTCGGGACTAGCGGGCGGGGAGCTGTTTTTT. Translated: CASSYSGLAGGELFF.

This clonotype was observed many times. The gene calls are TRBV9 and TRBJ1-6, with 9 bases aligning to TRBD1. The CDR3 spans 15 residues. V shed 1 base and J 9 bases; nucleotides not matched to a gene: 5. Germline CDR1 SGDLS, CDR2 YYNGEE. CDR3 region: CASSVSGQGTSPLHF. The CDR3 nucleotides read TGTGCCAGCAGCGTATCGGGACAGGGTACTTCACCCCTCCACTTT.